The T cell receptor beta chain under discussion was sequenced for a study of T cells in localized non-small cell lung cancer. This clone came up once. No antigen is known for it. Regarding the study as a whole: Adjacent lung had a median about 57 of the 100 largest tumor clones. The highest T cell clonality was in uninvolved adjacent lung, above tumor.

Using immunoSEQ multiplex PCR, the repertoire was profiled, and TCRdb retains in-frame clones only, with some absent. The sample lists 90,000 to 95,000 clones; 80% to 90% were seen once. Per the germline V gene, CDR1 is KGHSH and CDR2 is LQKENI. The CDR3 runs to 19 residues. Trimming pared 1 base from V and 0 bases from J, leaving 20 bases between. The clonotype was recovered from a man aged 40 to 70 with stage I squamous cell lung carcinoma. The V gene is TRBV18, the J gene TRBJ2-3; no firm D call. The material sequenced was peripheral blood, taken before any cancer treatment. The CDR3 bases are TGTGCCAGCTCACCACTCGGGCAACGGATAGCCATAAGCACAGATACGCAGTATTTT. Translated: CASSPLGQRIAISTDTQYF. The whole variable domain, filled in from reference TRBV18 and TRBJ2-3, reads NAGVMQNPRHLVRRRGQEARLRCSPMKGHSHVYWYRQLPEEGLKFMVYLQKENIIDESGMPKERFSAEFPKEGPSILRIQQVVRGDSAAYFCASSPLGQRIAISTDTQYFGPGTRLTVL.